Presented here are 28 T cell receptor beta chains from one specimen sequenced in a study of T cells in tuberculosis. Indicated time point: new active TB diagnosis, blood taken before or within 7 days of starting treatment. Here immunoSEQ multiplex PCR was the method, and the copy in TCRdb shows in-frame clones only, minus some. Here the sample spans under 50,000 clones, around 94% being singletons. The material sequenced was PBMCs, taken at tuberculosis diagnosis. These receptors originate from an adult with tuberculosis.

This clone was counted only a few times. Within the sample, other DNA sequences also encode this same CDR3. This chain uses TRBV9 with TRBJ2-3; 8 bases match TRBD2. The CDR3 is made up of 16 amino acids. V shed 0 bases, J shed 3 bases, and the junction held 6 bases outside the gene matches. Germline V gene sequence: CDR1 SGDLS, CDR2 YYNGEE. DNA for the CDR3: TGTGCCAGCAGCGTAGAGTCTAGCGGGTTTACAGATACGCAGTATTTT. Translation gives CASSVESSGFTDTQYF.

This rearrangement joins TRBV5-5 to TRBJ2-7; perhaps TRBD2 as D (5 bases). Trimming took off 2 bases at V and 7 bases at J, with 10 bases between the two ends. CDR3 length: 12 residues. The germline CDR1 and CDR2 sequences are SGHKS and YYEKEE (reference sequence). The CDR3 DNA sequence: TGTGCCAGCAGCTTCAGACCGGGGGAGCAGTACTTC. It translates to CASSFRPGEQYF.

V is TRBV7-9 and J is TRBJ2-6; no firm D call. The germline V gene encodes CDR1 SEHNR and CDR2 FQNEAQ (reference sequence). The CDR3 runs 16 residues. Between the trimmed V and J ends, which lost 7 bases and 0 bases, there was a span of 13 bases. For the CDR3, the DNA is TGTGCCAGCACCGAATACCCTAACTCTGGGGCCAACGTCCTGACTTTC. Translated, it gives CASTEYPNSGANVLTF.

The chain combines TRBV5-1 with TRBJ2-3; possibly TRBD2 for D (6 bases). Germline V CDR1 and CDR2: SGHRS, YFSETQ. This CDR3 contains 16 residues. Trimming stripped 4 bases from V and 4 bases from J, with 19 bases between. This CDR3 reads CASSPSGTPAADTQYF. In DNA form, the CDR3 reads TGCGCCAGCAGCCCCTCCGGGACTCCAGCGGCAGATACGCAGTATTTT. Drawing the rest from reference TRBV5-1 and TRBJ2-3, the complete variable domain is KAGVTQTPRYLIKTRGQQVTLSCSPISGHRSVSWYQQTPGQGLQFLFEYFSETQRNKGNFPGRFSGRQFSNSRSEMNVSTLELGDSALYLCASSPSGTPAADTQYFGPGTRLTVL.

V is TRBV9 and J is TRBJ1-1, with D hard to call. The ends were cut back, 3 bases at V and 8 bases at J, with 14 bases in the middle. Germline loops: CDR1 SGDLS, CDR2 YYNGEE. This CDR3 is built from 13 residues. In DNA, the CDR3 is TGTGCCAGCAGCGGATACAGTTCCCAAGAAGCTTTCTTT. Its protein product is CASSGYSSQEAFF.

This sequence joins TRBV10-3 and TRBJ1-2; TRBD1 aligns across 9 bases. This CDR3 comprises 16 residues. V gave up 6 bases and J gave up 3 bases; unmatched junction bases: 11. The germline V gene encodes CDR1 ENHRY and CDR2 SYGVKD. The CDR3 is CAIRQSGTGSDYGYTF. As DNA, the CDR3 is TGTGCCATCAGACAATCCGGGACAGGGAGCGACTATGGCTACACCTTC.

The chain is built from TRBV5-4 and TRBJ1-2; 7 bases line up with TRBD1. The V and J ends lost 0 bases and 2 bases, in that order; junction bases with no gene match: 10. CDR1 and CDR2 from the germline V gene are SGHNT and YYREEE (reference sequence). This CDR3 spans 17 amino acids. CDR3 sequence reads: CASSLGQGRRLNYGYTF. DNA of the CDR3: TGTGCCAGCAGCTTGGGACAGGGCCGACGGCTAAACTATGGCTACACCTTC.

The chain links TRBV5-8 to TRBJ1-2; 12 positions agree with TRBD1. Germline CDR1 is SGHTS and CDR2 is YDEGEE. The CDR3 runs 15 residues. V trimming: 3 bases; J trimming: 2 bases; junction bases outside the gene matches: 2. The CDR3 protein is CASSWGQGANYGYTF. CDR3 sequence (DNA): TGTGCCAGCAGCTGGGGACAGGGGGCAAACTATGGCTACACCTTC.

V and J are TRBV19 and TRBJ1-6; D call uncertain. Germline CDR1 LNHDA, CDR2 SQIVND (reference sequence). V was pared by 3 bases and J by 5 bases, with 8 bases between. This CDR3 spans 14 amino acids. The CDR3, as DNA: TGTGCCAGTAGTATCCGTCTTAATAATTCACCCCTCCACTTT. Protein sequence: CASSIRLNNSPLHF.

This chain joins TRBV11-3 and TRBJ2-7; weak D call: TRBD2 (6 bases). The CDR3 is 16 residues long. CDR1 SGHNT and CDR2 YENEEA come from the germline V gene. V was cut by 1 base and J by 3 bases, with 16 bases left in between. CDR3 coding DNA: TGTGCCAGCAGCTTAGGTGGTAGGGGAGGCCACTACGAGCAGTACTTC. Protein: CASSLGGRGGHYEQYF.

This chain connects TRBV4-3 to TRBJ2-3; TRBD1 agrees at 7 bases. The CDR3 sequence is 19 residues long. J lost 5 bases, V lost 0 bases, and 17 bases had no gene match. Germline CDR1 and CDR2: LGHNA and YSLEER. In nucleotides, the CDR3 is TGCGCCAGCAGCCAAGATACCCCTAATAGGGGGCGTACAGAAGATACGCAGTATTTT. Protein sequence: CASSQDTPNRGRTEDTQYF.

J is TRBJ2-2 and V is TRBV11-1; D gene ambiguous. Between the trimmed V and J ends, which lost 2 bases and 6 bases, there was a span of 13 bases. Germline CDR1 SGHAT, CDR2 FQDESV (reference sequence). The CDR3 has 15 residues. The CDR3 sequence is CASSLRIVGAGELFF. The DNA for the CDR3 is TGTGCCAGCAGCTTACGGATCGTGGGCGCCGGGGAGCTGTTTTTT.

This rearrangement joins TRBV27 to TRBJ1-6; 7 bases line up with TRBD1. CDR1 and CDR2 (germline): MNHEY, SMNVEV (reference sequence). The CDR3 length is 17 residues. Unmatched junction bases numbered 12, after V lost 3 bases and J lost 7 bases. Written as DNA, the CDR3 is TGTGCCAGCAGTTTCCTTATACCGGGACAGAAGAATTCACCCCTCCACTTT. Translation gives CASSFLIPGQKNSPLHF.

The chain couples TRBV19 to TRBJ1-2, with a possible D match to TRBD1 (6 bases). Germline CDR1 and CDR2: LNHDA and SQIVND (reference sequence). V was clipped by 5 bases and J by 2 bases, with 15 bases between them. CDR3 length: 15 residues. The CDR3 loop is CASSGSGDRNYGYTF. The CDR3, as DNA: TGTGCCAGTAGTGGTTCAGGGGATCGGAACTATGGCTACACCTTC. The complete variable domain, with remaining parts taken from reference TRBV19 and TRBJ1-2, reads DGGITQSPKYLFRKEGQNVTLSCEQNLNHDAMYWYRQDPGQGLRLIYYSQIVNDFQKGDIAEGYSVSREKKESFPLTVTSAQKNPTAFYLCASSGSGDRNYGYTFGSGTRLTVV.

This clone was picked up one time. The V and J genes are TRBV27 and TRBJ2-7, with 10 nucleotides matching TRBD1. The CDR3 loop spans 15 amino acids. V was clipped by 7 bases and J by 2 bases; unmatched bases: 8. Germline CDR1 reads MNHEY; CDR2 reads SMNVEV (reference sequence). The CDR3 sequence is CASTTRDRGTYEQYF. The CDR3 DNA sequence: TGTGCCAGCACGACCCGGGACAGGGGTACCTACGAGCAGTACTTC.

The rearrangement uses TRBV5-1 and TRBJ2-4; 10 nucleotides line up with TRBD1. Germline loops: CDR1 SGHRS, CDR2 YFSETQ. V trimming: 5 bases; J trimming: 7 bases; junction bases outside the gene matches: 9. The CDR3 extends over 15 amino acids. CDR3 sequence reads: CASRSTGTGVNIQYF. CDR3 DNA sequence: TGCGCCAGCAGATCGACCGGGACAGGGGTTAACATTCAGTACTTC.

CDR3 loop: CASSFPTPGQLYEQYF. The DNA of the CDR3 is TGTGCCAGCAGCTTCCCGACCCCGGGACAATTATACGAGCAGTACTTC. V usage is TRBV5-4 and J usage is TRBJ2-7; D might be TRBD1 (6 bases). The CDR3 contains 16 residues. CDR1 is SGHNT, CDR2 YYREEE, per germline (reference sequence). V lost 2 bases and J lost 4, with 19 bases in between.

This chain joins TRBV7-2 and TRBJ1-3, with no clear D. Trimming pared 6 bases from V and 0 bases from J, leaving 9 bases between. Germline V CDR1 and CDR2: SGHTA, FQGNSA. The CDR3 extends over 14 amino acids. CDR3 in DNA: TGTGCCAGCAGACCCGAGAGCTCTGGAAACACCATATATTTT. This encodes CASRPESSGNTIYF. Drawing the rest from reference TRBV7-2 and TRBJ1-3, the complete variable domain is GAGVSQSPSNKVTEKGKDVELRCDPISGHTALYWYRQSLGQGLEFLIYFQGNSAPDKSGLPSDRFSAERTGGSVSTLTIQRTQQEDSAVYLCASRPESSGNTIYFGEGSWLTVV.

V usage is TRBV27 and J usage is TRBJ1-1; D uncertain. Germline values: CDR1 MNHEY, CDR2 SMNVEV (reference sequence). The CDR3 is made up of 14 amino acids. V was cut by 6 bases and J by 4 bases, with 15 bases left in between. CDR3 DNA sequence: TGTGCCAGCAGCTCACAATCGGGTGTCACTGAAGCTTTCTTT. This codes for CASSSQSGVTEAFF.

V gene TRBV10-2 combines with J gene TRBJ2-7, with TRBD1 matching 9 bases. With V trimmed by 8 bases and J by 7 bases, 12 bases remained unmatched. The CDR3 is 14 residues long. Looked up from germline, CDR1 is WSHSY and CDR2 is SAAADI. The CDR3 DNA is TGCGCCAGCGGACGGACAGGGGCTACCGGTGAGCAGTACTTC. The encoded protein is CASGRTGATGEQYF.

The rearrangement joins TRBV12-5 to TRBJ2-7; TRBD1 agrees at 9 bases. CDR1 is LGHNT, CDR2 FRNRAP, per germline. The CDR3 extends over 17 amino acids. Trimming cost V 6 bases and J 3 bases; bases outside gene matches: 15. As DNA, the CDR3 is TGTGCTAGTGGCTCCGCTCGAGGGGGACAGGGTGGCTACGAGCAGTACTTC. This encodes CASGSARGGQGGYEQYF.

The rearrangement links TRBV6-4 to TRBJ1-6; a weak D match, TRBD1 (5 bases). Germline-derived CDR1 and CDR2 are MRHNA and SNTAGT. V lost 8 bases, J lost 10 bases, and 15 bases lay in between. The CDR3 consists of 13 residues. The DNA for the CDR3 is TGTGCCAGCGCCCCAGGGTTCGGGTCACCCCTCCACTTT. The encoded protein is CASAPGFGSPLHF.

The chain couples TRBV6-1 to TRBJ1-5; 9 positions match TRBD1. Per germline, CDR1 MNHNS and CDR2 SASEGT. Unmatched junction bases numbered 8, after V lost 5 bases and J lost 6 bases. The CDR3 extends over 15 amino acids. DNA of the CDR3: TGTGCCAGCAGTTTCCGAAGGGACAGGGTTCAGCCCCAGCATTTT. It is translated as CASSFRRDRVQPQHF.

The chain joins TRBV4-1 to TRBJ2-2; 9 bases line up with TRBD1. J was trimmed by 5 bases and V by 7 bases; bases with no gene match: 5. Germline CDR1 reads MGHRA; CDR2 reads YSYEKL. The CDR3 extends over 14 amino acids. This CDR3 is CASTQGAETGELFF. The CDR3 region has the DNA TGCGCCAGCACACAGGGGGCTGAGACCGGGGAGCTGTTTTTT.

CDR3 protein: CASSKLLGGAYEQYF. The CDR3 coding sequence is TGTGCCAGCAGCAAACTTCTCGGGGGGGCGTACGAGCAGTACTTC. The chain links TRBV21-1 to TRBJ2-7; TRBD2, the table's D call, lacks a check against the DNA. TRBV21-1 is a documented pseudogene. This CDR3 is built from 15 residues.

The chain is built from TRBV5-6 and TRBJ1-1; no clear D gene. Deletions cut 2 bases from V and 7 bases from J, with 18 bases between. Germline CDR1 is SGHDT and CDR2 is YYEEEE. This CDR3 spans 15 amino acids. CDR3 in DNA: TGTGCCAGCAGCTTTCAGCCCACAGCTTTGGGTGAAGCTTTCTTT. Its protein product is CASSFQPTALGEAFF. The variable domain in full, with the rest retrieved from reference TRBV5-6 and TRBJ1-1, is DAGVTQSPTHLIKTRGQQVTLRCSPKSGHDTVSWYQQALGQGPQFIFQYYEEEERQRGNFPDRFSGHQFPNYSSELNVNALLLGDSALYLCASSFQPTALGEAFFGQGTRLTVV.

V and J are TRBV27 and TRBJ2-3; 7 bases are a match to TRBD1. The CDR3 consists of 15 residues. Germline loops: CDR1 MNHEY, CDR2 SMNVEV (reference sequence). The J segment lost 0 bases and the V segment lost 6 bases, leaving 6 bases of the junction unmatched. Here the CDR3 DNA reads TGTGCCAGCAGACGAAAGACAGGGAGCACAGATACGCAGTATTTT. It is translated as CASRRKTGSTDTQYF.

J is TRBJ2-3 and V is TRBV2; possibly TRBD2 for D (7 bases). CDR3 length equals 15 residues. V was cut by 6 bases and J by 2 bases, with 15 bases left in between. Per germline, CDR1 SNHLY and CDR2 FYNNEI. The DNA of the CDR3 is TGTGCCAGCAGCCACGGGGGGCCGAACACAGATACGCAGTATTTT. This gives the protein CASSHGGPNTDTQYF.